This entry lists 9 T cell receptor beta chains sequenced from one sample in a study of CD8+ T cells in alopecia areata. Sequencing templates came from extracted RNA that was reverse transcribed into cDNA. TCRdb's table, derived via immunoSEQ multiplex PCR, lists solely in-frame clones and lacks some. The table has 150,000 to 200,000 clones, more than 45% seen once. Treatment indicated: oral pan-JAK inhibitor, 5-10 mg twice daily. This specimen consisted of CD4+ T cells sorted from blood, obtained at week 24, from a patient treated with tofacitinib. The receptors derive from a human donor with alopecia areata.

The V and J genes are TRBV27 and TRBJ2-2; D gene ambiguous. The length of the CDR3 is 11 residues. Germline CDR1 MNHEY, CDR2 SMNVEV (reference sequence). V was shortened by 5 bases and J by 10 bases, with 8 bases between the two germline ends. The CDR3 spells CASSHREELFF. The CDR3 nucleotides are TGTGCCAGCAGTCATAGGGAGGAGCTGTTTTTT.

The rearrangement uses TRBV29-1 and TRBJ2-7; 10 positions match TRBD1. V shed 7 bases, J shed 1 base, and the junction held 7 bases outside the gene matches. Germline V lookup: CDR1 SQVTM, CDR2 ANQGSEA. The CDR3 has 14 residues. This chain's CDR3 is CSARGTGASYEQYF. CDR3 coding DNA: TGCAGCGCCCGAGGGACAGGGGCATCCTACGAGCAGTACTTC.

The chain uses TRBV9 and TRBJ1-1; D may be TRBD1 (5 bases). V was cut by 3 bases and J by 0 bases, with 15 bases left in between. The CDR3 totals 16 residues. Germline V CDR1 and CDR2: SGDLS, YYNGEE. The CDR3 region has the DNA TGTGCCAGCAGCGCCAGACCCAGGGCGATGAACACTGAAGCTTTCTTT. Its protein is CASSARPRAMNTEAFF.

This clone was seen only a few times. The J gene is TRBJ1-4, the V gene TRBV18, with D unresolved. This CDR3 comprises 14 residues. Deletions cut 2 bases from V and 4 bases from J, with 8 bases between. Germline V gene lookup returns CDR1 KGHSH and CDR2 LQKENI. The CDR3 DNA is TGTGCCAGCTCACCATGGCCGATTAATGAAAAACTGTTTTTT. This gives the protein CASSPWPINEKLFF.

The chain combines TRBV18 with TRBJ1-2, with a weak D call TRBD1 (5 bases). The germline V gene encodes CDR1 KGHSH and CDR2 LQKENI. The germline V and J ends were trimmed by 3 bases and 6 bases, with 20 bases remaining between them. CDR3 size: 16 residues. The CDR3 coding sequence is TGTGCCAGCTCACCGCCAGGAATCGGGGCATTCGATGGCTACACCTTC. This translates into CASSPPGIGAFDGYTF.

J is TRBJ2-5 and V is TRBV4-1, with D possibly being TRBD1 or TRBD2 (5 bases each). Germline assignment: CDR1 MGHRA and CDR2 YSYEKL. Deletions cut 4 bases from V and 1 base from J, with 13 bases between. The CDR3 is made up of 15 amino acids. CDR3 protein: CASSRSRDGQETQYF. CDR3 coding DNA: TGCGCCAGCAGCCGATCACGGGACGGCCAAGAGACCCAGTACTTC.

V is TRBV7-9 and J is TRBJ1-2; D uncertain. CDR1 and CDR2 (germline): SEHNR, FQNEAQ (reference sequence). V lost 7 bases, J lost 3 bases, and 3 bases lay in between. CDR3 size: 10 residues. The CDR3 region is CASTDYGYTF. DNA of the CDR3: TGTGCCAGCACCGACTATGGCTACACCTTC.

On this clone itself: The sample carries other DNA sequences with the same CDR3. The CDR3 DNA is TGTGCCAGCTCACAGGGAGTAGATACGCAGTATTTT. Protein: CASSQGVDTQYF. This chain connects TRBV18 to TRBJ2-3; tentatively, D is TRBD2 (5 bases). V was pared by 4 bases and J by 5 bases, with 7 bases between. CDR1 is KGHSH and CDR2 is LQKENI in the germline V gene. The CDR3 covers 12 residues.

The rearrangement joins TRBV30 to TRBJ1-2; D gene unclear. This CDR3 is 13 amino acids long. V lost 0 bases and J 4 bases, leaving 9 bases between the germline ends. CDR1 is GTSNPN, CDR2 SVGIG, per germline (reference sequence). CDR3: CAWSVEGGYGYTF. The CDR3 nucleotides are TGTGCCTGGAGTGTAGAGGGAGGCTATGGCTACACCTTC.